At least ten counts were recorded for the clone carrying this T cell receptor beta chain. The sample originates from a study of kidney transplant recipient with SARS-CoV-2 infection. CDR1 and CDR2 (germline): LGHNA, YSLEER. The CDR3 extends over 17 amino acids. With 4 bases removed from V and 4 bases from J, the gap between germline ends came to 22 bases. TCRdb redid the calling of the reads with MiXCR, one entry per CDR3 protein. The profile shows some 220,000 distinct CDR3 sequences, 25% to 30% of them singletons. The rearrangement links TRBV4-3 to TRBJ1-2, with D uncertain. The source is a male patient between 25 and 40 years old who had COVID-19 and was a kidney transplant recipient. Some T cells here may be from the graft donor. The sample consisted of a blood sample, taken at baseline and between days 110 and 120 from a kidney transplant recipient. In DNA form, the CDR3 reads TGCGCCAGCAGCCCAAAGCTAGGACGTCGAAAGACCTATGGCTACACCTTC. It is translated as CASSPKLGRRKTYGYTF.